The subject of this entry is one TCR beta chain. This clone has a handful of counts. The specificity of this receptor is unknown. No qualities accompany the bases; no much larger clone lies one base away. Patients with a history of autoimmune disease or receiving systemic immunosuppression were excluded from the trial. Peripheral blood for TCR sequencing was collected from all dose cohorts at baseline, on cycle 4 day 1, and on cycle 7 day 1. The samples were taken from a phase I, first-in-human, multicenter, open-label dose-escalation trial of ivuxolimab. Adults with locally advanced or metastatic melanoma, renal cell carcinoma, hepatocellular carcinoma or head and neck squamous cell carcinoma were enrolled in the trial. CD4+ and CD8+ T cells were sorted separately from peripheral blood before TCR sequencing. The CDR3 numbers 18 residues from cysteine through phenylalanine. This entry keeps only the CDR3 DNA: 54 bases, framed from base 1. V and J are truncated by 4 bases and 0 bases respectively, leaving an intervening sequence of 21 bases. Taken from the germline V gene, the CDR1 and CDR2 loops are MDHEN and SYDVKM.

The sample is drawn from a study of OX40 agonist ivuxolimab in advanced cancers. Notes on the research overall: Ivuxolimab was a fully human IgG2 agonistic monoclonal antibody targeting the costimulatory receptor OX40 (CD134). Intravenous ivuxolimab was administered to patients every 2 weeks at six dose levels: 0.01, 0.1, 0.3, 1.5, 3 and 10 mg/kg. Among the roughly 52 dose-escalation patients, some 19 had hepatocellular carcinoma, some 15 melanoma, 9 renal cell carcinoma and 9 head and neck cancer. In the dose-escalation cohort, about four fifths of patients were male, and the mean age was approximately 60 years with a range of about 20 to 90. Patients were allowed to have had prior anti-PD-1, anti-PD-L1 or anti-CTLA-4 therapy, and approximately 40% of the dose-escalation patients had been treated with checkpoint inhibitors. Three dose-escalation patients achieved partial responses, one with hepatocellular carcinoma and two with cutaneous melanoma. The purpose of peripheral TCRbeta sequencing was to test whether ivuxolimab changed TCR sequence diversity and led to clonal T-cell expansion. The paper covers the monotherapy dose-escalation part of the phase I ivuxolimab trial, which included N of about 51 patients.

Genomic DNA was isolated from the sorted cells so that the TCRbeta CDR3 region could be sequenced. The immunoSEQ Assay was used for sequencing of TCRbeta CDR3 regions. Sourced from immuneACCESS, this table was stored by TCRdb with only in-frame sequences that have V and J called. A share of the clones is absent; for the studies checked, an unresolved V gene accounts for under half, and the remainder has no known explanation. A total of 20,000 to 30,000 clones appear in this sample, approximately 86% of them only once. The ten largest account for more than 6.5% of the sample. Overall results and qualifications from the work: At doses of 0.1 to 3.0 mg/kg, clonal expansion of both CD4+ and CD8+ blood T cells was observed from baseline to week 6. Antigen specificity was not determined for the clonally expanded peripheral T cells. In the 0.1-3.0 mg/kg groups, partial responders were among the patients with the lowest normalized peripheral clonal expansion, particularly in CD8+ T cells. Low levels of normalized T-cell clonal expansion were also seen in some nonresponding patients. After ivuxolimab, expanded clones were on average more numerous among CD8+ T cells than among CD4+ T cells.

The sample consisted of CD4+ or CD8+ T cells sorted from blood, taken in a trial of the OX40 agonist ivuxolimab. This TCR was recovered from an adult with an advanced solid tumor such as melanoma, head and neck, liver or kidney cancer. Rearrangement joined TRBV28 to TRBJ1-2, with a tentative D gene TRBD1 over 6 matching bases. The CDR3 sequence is CASSYPREGGEANYGYTF. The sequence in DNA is TGTGCCAGCAGTTACCCCCGGGAGGGGGGTGAAGCTAACTATGGCTACACCTTC.